This TCR beta chain was sequenced in a study of T cell repertoires in cytomegalovirus infection. Study-level background: CMV infection plus the matching HLA type was flagged by public TCR beta signatures.

Looked up from germline, CDR1 is LGHNA and CDR2 is YNFKEQ. This CDR3 spans 15 amino acids. V lost 4 bases and J lost 5, with 15 bases in between. This clonotype was seen more than once but under ten times. Its specificity is not known. TCRdb called the reads again in MiXCR, with one record for every CDR3 protein. The sample yields some 600,000 distinct CDR3 sequences, approximately 25% seen once. Study conclusions and caveats: Across the ex vivo response, the dominant clonotypes were HLA-C-restricted CMV-specific TCR beta clonotypes.

The chain joins TRBV4-2 to TRBJ2-1; maybe TRBD2 (6 bases). The sample comprised CD8+ T cells from PBMCs. The receptor comes from a human donor in good health (CMV status not recorded). Some clones in this sample may be carry-over from other donors' samples. The CDR3 is CASSPPWGVHNEQFF. The DNA of the CDR3 is TGTGCCAGCAGCCCACCGTGGGGGGTTCACAATGAGCAGTTCTTC.